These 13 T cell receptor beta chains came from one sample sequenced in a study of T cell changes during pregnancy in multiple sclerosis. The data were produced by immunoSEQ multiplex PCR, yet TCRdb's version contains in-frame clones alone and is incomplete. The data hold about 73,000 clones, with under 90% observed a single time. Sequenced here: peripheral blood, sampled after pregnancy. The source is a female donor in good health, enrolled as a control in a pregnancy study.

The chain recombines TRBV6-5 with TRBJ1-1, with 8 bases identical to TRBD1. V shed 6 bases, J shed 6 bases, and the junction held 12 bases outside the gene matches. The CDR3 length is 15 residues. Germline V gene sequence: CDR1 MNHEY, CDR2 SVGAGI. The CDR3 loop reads CASSRDRPIGAEAFF. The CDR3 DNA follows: TGTGCCAGCAGCCGGGACAGGCCCATCGGGGCTGAAGCTTTCTTT.

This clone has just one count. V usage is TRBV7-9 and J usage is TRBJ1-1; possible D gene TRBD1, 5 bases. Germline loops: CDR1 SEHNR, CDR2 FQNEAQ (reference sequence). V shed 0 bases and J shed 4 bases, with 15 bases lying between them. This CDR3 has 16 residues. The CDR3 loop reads CASSLATGVGSTEAFF. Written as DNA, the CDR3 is TGTGCCAGCAGCTTAGCCACGGGGGTGGGGTCCACTGAAGCTTTCTTT.

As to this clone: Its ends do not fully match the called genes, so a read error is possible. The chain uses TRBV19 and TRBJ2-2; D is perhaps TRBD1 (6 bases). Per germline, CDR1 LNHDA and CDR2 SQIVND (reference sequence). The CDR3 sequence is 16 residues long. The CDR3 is CASSSGVWSNAGELFF. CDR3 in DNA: TGTGCCAGTAGTTCAGGGGTTTGGTCGAACGCCGGGGAGCTGTTTTTT.

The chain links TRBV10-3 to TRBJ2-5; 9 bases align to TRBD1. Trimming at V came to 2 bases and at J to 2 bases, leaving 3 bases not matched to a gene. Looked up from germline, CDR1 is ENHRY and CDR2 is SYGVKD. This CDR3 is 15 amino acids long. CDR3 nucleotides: TGTGCCATCAGTGAGGCGACAGGGGGACAAGAGACCCAGTACTTC. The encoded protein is CAISEATGGQETQYF.

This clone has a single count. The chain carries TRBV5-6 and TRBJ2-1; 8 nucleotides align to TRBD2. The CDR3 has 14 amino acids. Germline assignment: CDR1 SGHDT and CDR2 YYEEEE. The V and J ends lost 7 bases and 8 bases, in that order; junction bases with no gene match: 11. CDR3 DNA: TGTGCCAGCGGGGGCGGGAGGCGAGATCATGAGCAGTTCTTC. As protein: CASGGGRRDHEQFF. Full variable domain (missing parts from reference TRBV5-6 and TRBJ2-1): DAGVTQSPTHLIKTRGQQVTLRCSPKSGHDTVSWYQQALGQGPQFIFQYYEEEERQRGNFPDRFSGHQFPNYSSELNVNALLLGDSALYLCASGGGRRDHEQFFGPGTRLTVL.

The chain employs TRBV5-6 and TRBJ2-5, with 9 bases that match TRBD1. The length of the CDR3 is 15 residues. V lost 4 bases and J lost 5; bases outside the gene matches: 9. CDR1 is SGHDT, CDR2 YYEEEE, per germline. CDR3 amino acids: CASSPTDRGGETQYF. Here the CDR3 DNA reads TGTGCCAGCAGCCCTACGGACAGGGGAGGGGAGACCCAGTACTTC. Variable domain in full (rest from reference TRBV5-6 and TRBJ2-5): DAGVTQSPTHLIKTRGQQVTLRCSPKSGHDTVSWYQQALGQGPQFIFQYYEEEERQRGNFPDRFSGHQFPNYSSELNVNALLLGDSALYLCASSPTDRGGETQYFGPGTRLLVL.

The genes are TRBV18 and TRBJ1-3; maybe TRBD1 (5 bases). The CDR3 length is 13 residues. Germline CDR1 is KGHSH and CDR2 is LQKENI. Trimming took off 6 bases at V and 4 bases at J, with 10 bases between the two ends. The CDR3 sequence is CASSGRGGNTIYF. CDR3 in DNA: TGTGCCAGCTCCGGAAGGGGAGGAAACACCATATATTTT.

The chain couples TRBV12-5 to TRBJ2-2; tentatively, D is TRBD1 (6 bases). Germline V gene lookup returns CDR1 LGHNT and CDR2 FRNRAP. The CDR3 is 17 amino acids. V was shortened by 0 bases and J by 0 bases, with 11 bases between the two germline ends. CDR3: CASGLVRTVANTGELFF. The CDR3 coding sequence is TGTGCTAGTGGTTTGGTCCGGACAGTGGCGAACACCGGGGAGCTGTTTTTT.

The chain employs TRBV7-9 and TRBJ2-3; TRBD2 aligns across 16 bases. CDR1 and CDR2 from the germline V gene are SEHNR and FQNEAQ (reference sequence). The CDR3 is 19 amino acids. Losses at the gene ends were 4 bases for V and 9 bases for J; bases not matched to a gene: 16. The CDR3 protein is CASSSTPGLAGGARDTQYF. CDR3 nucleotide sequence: TGTGCCAGCAGCTCAACGCCGGGACTAGCGGGGGGGGCCAGGGACACGCAGTATTTT.

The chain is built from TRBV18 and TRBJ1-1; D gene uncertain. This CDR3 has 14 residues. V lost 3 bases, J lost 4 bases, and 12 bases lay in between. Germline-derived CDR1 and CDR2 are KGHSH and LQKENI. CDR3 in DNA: TGTGCCAGCTCACCCCTAGACTTGATCACTGAAGCTTTCTTT. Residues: CASSPLDLITEAFF.

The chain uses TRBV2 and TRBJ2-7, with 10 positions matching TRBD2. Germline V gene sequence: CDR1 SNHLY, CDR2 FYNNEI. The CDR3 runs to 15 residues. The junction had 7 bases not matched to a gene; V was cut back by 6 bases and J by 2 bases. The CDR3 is CASSHSGGAAYEQYF. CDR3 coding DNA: TGTGCCAGCAGCCACAGCGGGGGGGCCGCCTACGAGCAGTACTTC.

The CDR3 protein is CASSLVAAEKLFF. Written as DNA, the CDR3 is TGTGCCAGCAGCTTAGTTGCCGCGGAAAAACTGTTTTTT. The V gene is TRBV7-8, the J gene TRBJ1-4; D is undetermined. Germline assignment: CDR1 SGHVS and CDR2 FQNEAQ. Trimming left V 1 base short and J 8 bases short, with 8 bases between. The CDR3 spans 13 residues.

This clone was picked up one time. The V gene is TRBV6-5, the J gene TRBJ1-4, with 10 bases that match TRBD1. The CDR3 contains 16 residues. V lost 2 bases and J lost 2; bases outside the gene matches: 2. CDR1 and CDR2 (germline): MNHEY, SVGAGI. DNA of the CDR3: TGTGCCAGCAGTTACGCGGGACAGGGGACTAATGAAAAACTGTTTTTT. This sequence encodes CASSYAGQGTNEKLFF.